The clone carrying this T cell receptor beta chain was picked up many times. Its specificity is not known. Sequencing libraries of naive CD8 cells derived from around 20,000 to 1,000,000 sorted cells with 10%, 30% or 50% RNA. The authors gated naive CD8 T cells as CD8+CD4-CCR7+CD45RA+ for sorting. This entry is derived from a study of molecular identifiers for immune sequencing clone quantification. Study-level points and caveats: Clonotypes surpassing 20 RNA copies contained over 98% of effector molecules, versus under 1% in naive cells. Highly expanded clones may be undercounted when identical TCR molecules share barcodes.

The V gene end was trimmed by 3 bases and the J gene end by 3 bases; junction bases not matched to a gene: 9. This CDR3 spans 15 amino acids. Germline V CDR1 and CDR2: SGDLS, YYNGEE. From the PCR reads, TCRdb called clonotypes with MiXCR, one entry per CDR3 protein. This table has about 640,000 distinct CDR3 sequences, just under 20% appearing once. The sequence derives from a human donor in good health. Some libraries in this study had Jurkat cell RNA spiked in. The sequenced sample consisted of naive CD8+ T cells from blood, with Jurkat cell RNA spiked in. Subset described: FACS-sorted CD8+CD4-CCR7+CD45RA+ naive T cells. The chain employs TRBV9 and TRBJ2-7; 7 nucleotides line up with TRBD1. The CDR3: CASSEGQSGLYEQYF. Here the CDR3 DNA reads TGTGCCAGCAGCGAGGGACAGTCGGGCCTCTACGAGCAGTACTTC.